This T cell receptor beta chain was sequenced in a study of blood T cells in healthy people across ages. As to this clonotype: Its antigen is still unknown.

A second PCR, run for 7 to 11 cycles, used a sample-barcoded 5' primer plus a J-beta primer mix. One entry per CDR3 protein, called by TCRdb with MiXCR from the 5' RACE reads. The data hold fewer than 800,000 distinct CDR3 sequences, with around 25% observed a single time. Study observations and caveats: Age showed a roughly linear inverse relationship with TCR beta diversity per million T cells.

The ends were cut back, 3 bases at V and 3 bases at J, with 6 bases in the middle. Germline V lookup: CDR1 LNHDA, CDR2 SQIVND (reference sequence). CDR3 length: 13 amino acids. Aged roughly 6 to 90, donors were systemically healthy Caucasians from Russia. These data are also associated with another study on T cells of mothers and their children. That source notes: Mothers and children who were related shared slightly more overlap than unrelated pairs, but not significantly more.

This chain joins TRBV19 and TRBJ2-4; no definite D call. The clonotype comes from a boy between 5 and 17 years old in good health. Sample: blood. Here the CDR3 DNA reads TGTGCCAGTAGTATCGAGGTCAAAAACATTCAGTACTTC. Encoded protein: CASSIEVKNIQYF.